What follows is one T cell receptor (beta chain) and its context. As yet, its antigen is unknown. In the CD4+ fraction, cells were divided into CD45RA+ naive and CD45RA-negative memory subsets. These data are taken from a study of shared clonotypes between healthy human individuals. In the study overall: Ranging from 18 to 49 in age, donors were two women and three men.

CDR1 and CDR2 (germline): ENHRY, SYGVKD. The V segment lost 6 bases and the J segment 0 bases; nucleotides outside the gene matches: 10. The CDR3 covers 19 residues. General study results and limits: Relative to memory subsets, naive subsets generally showed larger estimated richness. A limitation of the genetic and exposure-history diversity represented arose from few donors.

Repertoires were generated with immunoSEQ multiplex PCR, while TCRdb's copy carries only in-frame clones and drops some. This table has about 980,000 clones, more than 75% appearing once. The chain is built from TRBV10-3 and TRBJ2-3; 15 bases align to TRBD2. Sequences were obtained from memory CD4+ T cells sorted from blood. Documented subset: CD45RA-negative fraction. The receptor's source is a man aged 18 to 29 in good health. The CDR3 nucleotides read TGTGCCATCAGCGCTAATGGGGGACTAGCGGGAGGTAGCACAGATACGCAGTATTTT. This translates into CAISANGGLAGGSTDTQYF.